Following are 3 T cell receptor beta chains from one sample sequenced in a study of shared clonotypes between healthy human individuals. Data came from immunoSEQ multiplex PCR; TCRdb stores just in-frame clones and leaves some out. The profile shows 550,000 to 800,000 clones, around 74% of them singletons. Material: memory CD4+ T cells sorted from blood. Subset meaning: CD45RA-negative fraction. These receptors were obtained from a woman aged 25 to 39 in good health.

This chain joins TRBV30 and TRBJ2-3; TRBD2 aligns across 10 bases. Losses at the gene ends were 5 bases for V and 5 bases for J; bases not matched to a gene: 10. This CDR3 comprises 15 residues. The germline gives CDR1 GTSNPN, CDR2 SVGIG (reference sequence). This chain's CDR3 is CAWQNLAGVKDTQYF. The CDR3 DNA sequence: TGTGCCTGGCAAAACCTAGCGGGAGTTAAAGATACGCAGTATTTT.

This sequence joins TRBV28 and TRBJ1-2, with 12 bases aligning to TRBD1. V dropped 6 bases and J dropped 0; count of bases not matched to a gene: 11. This CDR3 comprises 18 residues. Germline CDR1 reads MDHEN; CDR2 reads SYDVKM. The CDR3 DNA sequence: TGTGCCAGCAGCACACCCGGGACAGGGGGCCGAGCTAACTATGGCTACACCTTC. It codes for CASSTPGTGGRANYGYTF.

V and J are TRBV28 and TRBJ2-5; tentatively, D is TRBD2 (5 bases). Germline V lookup: CDR1 MDHEN, CDR2 SYDVKM. V lost 7 bases to trimming and J lost 4 bases, with 13 bases between them. There are 13 residues in the CDR3. DNA for the CDR3: TGTGCCAGCATTGAGGGAACGGGAGAGACCCAGTACTTC. This gives the protein CASIEGTGETQYF.